This T cell receptor (beta chain) was recorded in a study of T cell responses to AZD1222 COVID-19 vaccine. Study-level results: Only 6 or 7 individuals given AZD1222 were seropositive at baseline. Clonal diversity was possibly underestimated, and the donors were mostly white British, with more females. Sampling captured repertoires only after the peak T cell response. Nearly half of spike-specific TCRs reportedly target variant regions that are unmutated in the B.1.351 and B.1.1.7 variants.

Sequencing was performed with immunoSEQ multiplex PCR; in TCRdb, only in-frame clones are kept and a portion is missing. Of over 150,000 clones listed, 85% to 95% are singletons. As concerns this clone: Its antigen is undetermined.

The specimen was peripheral blood, collected 28 days after the second dose of the MenACWY control vaccine. This TCR was sampled from an adult who received the MenACWY meningococcal vaccine as a control.

CDR3 nucleotides: TGTGCCACCAGTCCGAATACAGGGAACACTGAAGCTTTCTTT. Protein sequence: CATSPNTGNTEAFF. The chain joins TRBV24-1 to TRBJ1-1; the D gene is possibly TRBD1 (5 bases). The germline V and J ends were trimmed by 6 bases and 1 base, with 11 bases remaining between them. CDR3 length: 14 amino acids. CDR1 and CDR2 from the germline V gene are KGHDR and SFDVKD.